A selection of T cell receptor beta chains follows, all from one sample in a study of T cell responses to AZD1222 COVID-19 vaccine. Generated by immunoSEQ multiplex PCR, the TCRdb table keeps only in-frame clones and is missing some. The sample contains 140,000 to 150,000 clones, about 93% of which appear only once. This specimen was peripheral blood, taken 28 days after the second AZD1222 dose. The source is an adult who received the AZD1222 COVID-19 vaccine. CDR3s include the opening cysteine and the closing phenylalanine or tryptophan. The order of the fields is D gene, clone size, V gene, J gene, CDR3 DNA, CDR3 protein. A D gene is named only where the DNA matches it firmly. Clone size, where shown, is once, few, many, or a class for clones that have expanded.

>NA|NA|TRBV18|TRBJ2-5
TGTGCCAGCTCAATCGACAACCAAGAGACCCAGTACTTC
CASSIDNQETQYF
>NA|NA|TRBV7-3|TRBJ1-1
TGTGCCAGCAGCCAGGACGGATTGAACACTGAAGCTTTCTTT
CASSQDGLNTEAFF
>TRBD2|NA|TRBV11-2|TRBJ2-1
TGTGCCAGCAGCTCCCTGGGAGGGACTAGCGGGCTCAATGAGCAGTTCTTC
CASSSLGGTSGLNEQFF
>TRBD2|NA|TRBV6-2/TRBV6-3|TRBJ2-7
TGTGCCAGCAGTTACCCGCTCGGGAGCGGGAGGAACTCCTACGAGCAGTACTTC
CASSYPLGSGRNSYEQYF
>NA|NA|TRBV28|TRBJ2-3
TGTGCCAGCAGTCCGGGGTCCACAGATACGCAGTATTTT
CASSPGSTDTQYF
>NA|NA|TRBV18|TRBJ2-2
TGTGCCAGCTCATCTAACACCGGGGGAAAGGCGAACACCGGGGAGCTGTTTTTT
CASSSNTGGKANTGELFF
>TRBD1|NA|TRBV19|TRBJ1-4
TGTGCCAGCGAAAACCGGGACAGGGAGTATTTACAGAGTAATGAAAAACTGTTTTTT
CASENRDREYLQSNEKLFF
>NA|NA|TRBV29-1|TRBJ2-2
TGCAGCGTTGTAGGGGGCACCGGGGAGCTGTTTTTT
CSVVGGTGELFF
>TRBD1|NA|TRBV4-3|TRBJ1-6
TGCGCCAGCAGCCAAGGGCAGGGGGCCCAAGAGTCACCCCTCCACTTT
CASSQGQGAQESPLHF
>TRBD1|few|TRBV3-1/TRBV3-2|TRBJ1-4
TGTGCCAGCAGCACCACGACAGGGGAGTTAGAAAAACTGTTTTTT
CASSTTTGELEKLFF
>TRBD1|NA|TRBV9|TRBJ1-4
TGTGCCAGCAGCTCGAGGGGACAGATGCGTGAAAAACTGTTTTTT
CASSSRGQMREKLFF
>NA|NA|TRBV12-3/TRBV12-4|TRBJ2-7
TGTGCCAGCAGTGGCAGAATCTACGAGCAGTACTTC
CASSGRIYEQYF
>NA|NA|TRBV11-2|TRBJ2-4
TGTGCCAGCAGCCCTACTTCGCTAGCCAAAAACATTCAGTACTTC
CASSPTSLAKNIQYF
>NA|NA|TRBV7-9|TRBJ2-2
TGTGCCAGCAGCCGTGACAGGAGAACCGGGGAGCTGTTTTTT
CASSRDRRTGELFF
>TRBD1|NA|TRBV24-1|TRBJ1-4
TGTGCCACCAGTGTACCAAACATCAGGGGGCTTTGGGAAAAACTGTTTTTT
CATSVPNIRGLWEKLFF
>NA|NA|TRBV1|TRBJ2-1
TGCACCAGCAGCACCCGACTAGCCCCCCTCTACAATGAGCAGTTCTTC
CTSSTRLAPLYNEQFF
>NA|NA|TRBV4-2|TRBJ2-1
TGTGCCAGCAGCCTGGCGGGAGGACAGGGAGGAGCGGGTGAGCAGTTCTTC
CASSLAGGQGGAGEQFF
>TRBD1|NA|TRBV2|TRBJ1-2
TGTGCCAGCAGTGAAGAGGGGGCTAGGTATGGCTACACCTTC
CASSEEGARYGYTF
>TRBD2|few|TRBV6-2/TRBV6-3|TRBJ2-1
TGTGCCAGCAGTTACGGGTCTAGCGGTTACAATGAGCAGTTCTTC
CASSYGSSGYNEQFF
>TRBD1|NA|TRBV5-1|TRBJ2-7
TGCGCCAGCAGCCTGGGACAGGGAGGGGACGAGCAGTACTTC
CASSLGQGGDEQYF
>TRBD2|NA|TRBV29-1|TRBJ2-1
TGCAGCGTCCCTATACTAGCGGGGCCTTGGGGCAATGAGCAGTTCTTC
CSVPILAGPWGNEQFF
>NA|NA|TRBV18|TRBJ2-2
TGTGCCAGCTCGTTCGACAGGAACACCGGGGAGCTGTTTTTT
CASSFDRNTGELFF
>TRBD1|NA|TRBV5-4|TRBJ2-7
TGTGCCAGCAGCTTGTCTTGGACAGGTACTTCCCCCGAGCAGTACTTC
CASSLSWTGTSPEQYF
>NA|NA|TRBV5-4|TRBJ2-7
TGTGCCAGCAGCTCGGGATTTCGATACGGCGAGCAGTACTTC
CASSSGFRYGEQYF
>NA|NA|TRBV25-1|TRBJ1-6
TGTGCCAGCAGTGAATACCGTCAGGGTGACTCACCCCTCCACTTT
CASSEYRQGDSPLHF
>NA|few|TRBV5-5|TRBJ1-1
TGTGCCAGCAGCTTGAGGGGGGACACTGAAGCTTTCTTT
CASSLRGDTEAFF
>TRBD1|NA|TRBV11-2|TRBJ1-3
TGTGCCAGCAGCCAAGGACAGGGGTATGGAAACACCATATATTTT
CASSQGQGYGNTIYF
>TRBD1|NA|TRBV5-4|TRBJ2-1
TGTGCCAGCAGCTTGGGGGGACAGGGGGCGTGGTACAATGAGCAGTTCTTC
CASSLGGQGAWYNEQFF
>TRBD1|NA|TRBV6-1|TRBJ1-6
TGTGCCAGCAGTGAAGTTGGGACAGGGGGCCTTATTTATAATTCACCCCTCCACTTT
CASSEVGTGGLIYNSPLHF
>NA|NA|TRBV7-2|TRBJ2-1
TGTGCCAGCAGCCCCACCATAAGCGGTGGTGAGCAGTTCTTC
CASSPTISGGEQFF
>NA|NA|TRBV11-2|TRBJ2-7
TGTGCCAGCAGCCCCTCCCCGGCTAGCGTTCCCTACGAGCAGTACTTC
CASSPSPASVPYEQYF
>NA|NA|TRBV28|TRBJ1-2
TGTGCCAGCAGTTTATCCACAGGGCTTGGCTACACCTTC
CASSLSTGLGYTF
>NA|NA|TRBV11-2|TRBJ2-1
TGTGCCAGCAGCGAAGGCCCCGAGGAGGTCTTC
CASSEGPEEVF
>NA|few|TRBV2|TRBJ1-5
TGTGCCAGCAGAGGGAATAGCAATCAGCCCCAGCATTTT
CASRGNSNQPQHF
>NA|once|TRBV10-3|TRBJ2-3
TGTGCCATCATGATAGAGGGGACAGATACGCAGTATTTT
CAIMIEGTDTQYF
>TRBD1|NA|TRBV7-2|TRBJ1-4
TGTGCCAGCAGTTCCCGACAGGGGGCAGGATTGATTTTT
CASSSRQGAGLIF
>NA|NA|TRBV29-1|TRBJ2-7
TGCAGCGTCACCGCCCCGGGGCCAGCGCAGTACTTC
CSVTAPGPAQYF
>TRBD1|NA|TRBV7-2|TRBJ1-1
TGTGCCAGCAGCAGTAACCGGGACAGAGAAGCTTTCTTT
CASSSNRDREAFF
>TRBD1|NA|TRBV7-2|TRBJ1-2
TGTGCCAGCAGCTCGCCTGACAGGGTGAACTATGGCTACACCTTC
CASSSPDRVNYGYTF
>TRBD2|NA|TRBV13|TRBJ2-7
TGTGCCAGCAGCTTTAATAAGCGGGAGCGCTCCTACGAGCAGTACTTC
CASSFNKRERSYEQYF
>TRBD1|NA|TRBV4-1|TRBJ1-2
TGCGCCAGCAGCACACAGCGACAGGGGGCAGGGGGCTACACCTTC
CASSTQRQGAGGYTF
>NA|NA|TRBV27|TRBJ1-6
TGTGCCAGCAGTCCTCCCTTTTCACCCCTCCACTTT
CASSPPFSPLHF
>NA|NA|TRBV4-2|TRBJ1-1
TGTGCCAGCAGCCAAGAGGGGACGGTGAACACTGAAGCTTTCTTT
CASSQEGTVNTEAFF
>NA|NA|TRBV7-9|TRBJ2-1
TGTGCCAGCAGCTTAGTCCAGTCCTACAATGAGCAGTTCTTC
CASSLVQSYNEQFF
>TRBD2|once|TRBV29-1|TRBJ2-7
TGCAGCGTTGGTGGGGGTAGCGGGAGATTTTACGAGCAGTACTTC
CSVGGGSGRFYEQYF
>NA|NA|TRBV7-9|TRBJ1-6
TGTGCCAGCAGCTTAGCCCCAAATTCACCCCTCCACTTT
CASSLAPNSPLHF
>NA|NA|TRBV7-8|TRBJ2-7
TGTGCCAGCAGCCCCTCCGAGGGGTCCCACGAGCAGTACTTC
CASSPSEGSHEQYF
>NA|NA|TRBV20-1|TRBJ2-5
TGCAGTGGTTATTACCAAGAGACCCAGTACTTC
CSGYYQETQYF
>NA|few|TRBV7-9|TRBJ1-6
TGTGCCAGCAGCTTAGTCACGACAGTTAATTCACCCCTCCACTTT
CASSLVTTVNSPLHF
>NA|NA|TRBV18|TRBJ1-1
TGTGCCAGCTCACCGTCAGGGAACACTGAAGCTTTCTTT
CASSPSGNTEAFF
>TRBD1|NA|TRBV28|TRBJ1-5
TGTGCCAGCAGGCCTTCCGGGACAGGGGCGGCCAGCAATCAGCCCCAGCATTTT
CASRPSGTGAASNQPQHF
>NA|NA|TRBV24-1|TRBJ2-3
TGTGCCACCAGTGACCATGGACCGGTACAAGATACGCAGTATTTT
CATSDHGPVQDTQYF
>TRBD1|NA|TRBV4-3|TRBJ1-1
TGCGCCAGCAGCCAAGGGGGGACAGGGTGGAACACTGAAGCTTTCTTT
CASSQGGTGWNTEAFF
>NA|few|TRBV28|TRBJ1-5
TGTGCCAGCAGTTTATTGGGCAGATCTAATCAGCCCCAGCATTTT
CASSLLGRSNQPQHF
>TRBD2|once|TRBV6-4|TRBJ2-1
TGTGCCAGCAGGGATACTAGCGGGGAACACAATGAGCAGTTCTTC
CASRDTSGEHNEQFF